The clone carrying this T cell receptor beta chain was observed a few times. The antigen remains undetermined. The sample originates from a study of vaccination and CD4 T cells after COVID-19. CDR3 length: 16 residues. CDR1 and CDR2 from the germline V gene are MNHEY and SMNVEV (reference sequence). V shed 3 bases and J 7 bases; nucleotides not matched to a gene: 8. An Oncomine TCR Beta short-read assay was used to sequence the DNA from cultured CD4+ T cells. TCRdb analysed the PCR reads with MiXCR anew, one entry per CDR3 protein. The sample holds around 13,000 distinct CDR3 sequences, 24% seen once. The treatment here: roughly ten-day PBMC culture with coronavirus spike peptide pools or control peptides (ViraFEST assay). After expanding antigen-specific T cells with peptide pools, ViraFEST sequenced their TCRs.

The sample in question was CD4+ T cells from blood, cultured in vitro, obtained after SARS-CoV-2 vaccination. The rearrangement links TRBV27 to TRBJ2-1; 11 nucleotides line up with TRBD2. This TCR was recovered from a human donor who had recovered from COVID-19. The CDR3 DNA follows: TGTGCCAGCAGTTTGGGTTTGGCTAGCGGGAGGAATGAGCAGTTCTTC. Translated: CASSLGLASGRNEQFF.